This T cell receptor (beta chain) stems from a study of blood T cell repertoires in COVID-19. In the study overall: From the United States, Italy and Spain came samples of acute and convalescent COVID-19. PBMCs, B-cell-depleted T cells, or T cells were the source of the cDNA or gDNA that made up the material.

This CDR3 contains 15 residues. Germline V gene sequence: CDR1 SGHNT, CDR2 YYREEE (reference sequence). J lost 7 bases, V lost 3 bases, and 9 bases had no gene match. As originally analysed: Cell counts per sample came from amplifying reference gene primers. TCRdb's copy holds only in-frame clones and misses some; the assay was immunoSEQ multiplex PCR. The V and J calls and the clone size are those of that table, but D and trimming were determined from the DNA. This table holds some 400,000 clones, more than 85% found once. The chain employs TRBV5-4 and TRBJ1-4, with 7 bases that match TRBD1. Specimen: peripheral blood. This clonotype was sampled from a human donor in a cohort sampled during active COVID-19. As DNA, the CDR3 is TGTGCCAGCAGCTACGAGGGGGCAGGGGGTGAAAAACTGTTTTTT. It codes for CASSYEGAGGEKLFF.